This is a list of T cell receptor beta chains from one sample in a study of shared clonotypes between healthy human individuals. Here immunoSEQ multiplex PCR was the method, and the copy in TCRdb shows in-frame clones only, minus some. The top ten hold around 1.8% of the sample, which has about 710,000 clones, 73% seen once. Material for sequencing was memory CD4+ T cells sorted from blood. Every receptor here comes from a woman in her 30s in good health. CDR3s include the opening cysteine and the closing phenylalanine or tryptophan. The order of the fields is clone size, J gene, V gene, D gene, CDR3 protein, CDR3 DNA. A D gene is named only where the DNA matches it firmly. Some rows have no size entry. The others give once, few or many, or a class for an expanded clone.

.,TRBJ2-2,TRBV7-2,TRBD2,CASSLVAIAGPGELFF,TGTGCCAGCAGCTTAGTGGCGATAGCGGGTCCCGGGGAGCTGTTTTTT
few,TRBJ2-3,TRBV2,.,CASTPAGTVTDTQYF,TGTGCCAGCACCCCTGCAGGGACCGTCACAGATACGCAGTATTTT
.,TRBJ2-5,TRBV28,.,CASSFLAAETQYF,TGTGCCAGCAGTTTTCTGGCTGCAGAGACCCAGTACTTC
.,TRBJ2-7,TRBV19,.,CASSLSTAYEQYF,TGTGCCAGTAGTCTTTCGACAGCCTACGAGCAGTACTTC
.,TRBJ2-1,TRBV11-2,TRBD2,CASSLASVAGGGNEQFF,TGTGCCAGCAGCTTAGCATCGGTAGCGGGAGGGGGAAATGAGCAGTTCTTC
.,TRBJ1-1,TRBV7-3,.,CASSSTMNTEAFF,TGTGCCAGCAGCTCGACAATGAACACTGAAGCTTTCTTT
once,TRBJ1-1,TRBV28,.,CASSFGRFEAFF,TGTGCCAGCAGTTTCGGACGGTTCGAAGCTTTCTTT
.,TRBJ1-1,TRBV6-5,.,CASSSLTGTEAFF,TGTGCCAGCAGTTCACTGACGGGAACTGAAGCTTTCTTT
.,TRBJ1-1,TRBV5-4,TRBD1,CASNQGGRVAEAFF,TGTGCCAGCAACCAGGGGGGTCGCGTGGCTGAAGCTTTCTTT
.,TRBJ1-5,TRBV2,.,CASSAWDRQPQHF,TGTGCCAGCAGTGCCTGGGATCGGCAGCCCCAGCATTTT
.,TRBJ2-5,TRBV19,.,CASSRGWETQYF,TGTGCCAGTAGTAGGGGATGGGAGACCCAGTACTTC
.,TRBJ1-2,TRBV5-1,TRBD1,CASSYGTAESYGYTF,TGCGCCAGCAGCTATGGGACAGCAGAGAGCTATGGCTACACCTTC
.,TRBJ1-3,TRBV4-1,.,CASSQEKRDSGNTIYF,TGCGCCAGCAGCCAAGAGAAGCGAGACTCTGGAAACACCATATATTTT
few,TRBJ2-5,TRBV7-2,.,CASSFTFQETQYF,TGTGCCAGCAGCTTCACATTCCAAGAGACCCAGTACTTC
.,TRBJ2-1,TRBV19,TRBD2,CASRPALAGVNEQFF,TGTGCCAGTAGACCCGCACTAGCGGGAGTTAATGAGCAGTTCTTC
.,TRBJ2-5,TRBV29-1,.,CSAARDLQETQYF,TGCAGCGCCGCTCGAGACCTTCAAGAGACCCAGTACTTC
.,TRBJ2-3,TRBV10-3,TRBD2,CAIRPGTSGILADTQYF,TGTGCCATCAGACCCGGGACTAGCGGGATCTTGGCAGATACGCAGTATTTT
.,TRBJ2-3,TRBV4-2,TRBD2,CASSQDRVGAGDGTQYF,TGTGCCAGCAGCCAAGATCGGGTCGGAGCGGGAGACGGTACGCAGTATTTT
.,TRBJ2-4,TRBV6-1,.,CASSYTVFQYF,TGTGCCAGCAGCTACACAGTGTTTCAGTACTTC
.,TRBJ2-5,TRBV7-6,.,CASSSAVSSAETQYF,TGTGCCAGCAGCTCGGCCGTTTCGTCAGCCGAGACCCAGTACTTC
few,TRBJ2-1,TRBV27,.,CASSLEHGSSYNEQFF,TGTGCCAGCAGTTTAGAGCACGGGAGCTCCTACAATGAGCAGTTCTTC
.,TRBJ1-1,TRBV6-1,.,CASSGEMATEAFF,TGTGCCAGCAGTGGTGAAATGGCCACTGAAGCTTTCTTT
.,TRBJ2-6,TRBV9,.,CASEKTPGANVLTF,TGTGCCAGTGAGAAAACCCCTGGGGCCAACGTCCTGACTTTC
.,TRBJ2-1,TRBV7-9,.,CASSPSPYYNEQFF,TGTGCCAGCAGCCCCTCTCCCTACTACAATGAGCAGTTCTTC
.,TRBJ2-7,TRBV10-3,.,CAISTGTEQYF,TGTGCCATCTCTACAGGGACCGAGCAGTACTTC
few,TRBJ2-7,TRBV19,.,CASSRGPQEGEQYF,TGTGCCAGTAGTCGTGGGCCCCAGGAAGGAGAGCAGTACTTC
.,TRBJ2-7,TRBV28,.,CARQVVRRPSSYEQYF,TGTGCCAGACAGGTCGTAAGGAGGCCCAGCTCCTACGAGCAGTACTTC
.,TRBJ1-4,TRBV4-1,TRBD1,CASSQTGGNEKLFF,TGCGCCAGCAGCCAAACAGGGGGAAATGAAAAACTGTTTTTT
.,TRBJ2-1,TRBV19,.,CASSIYNEQFF,TGTGCCAGTAGTATCTACAATGAGCAGTTCTTC
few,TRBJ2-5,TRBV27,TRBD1,CASSQGTGGRETQYF,TGTGCCAGCAGCCAAGGGACAGGGGGCCGGGAGACCCAGTACTTC
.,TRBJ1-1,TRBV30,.,CAWSKGGGTEAFF,TGTGCCTGGAGTAAAGGGGGTGGCACTGAAGCTTTCTTT
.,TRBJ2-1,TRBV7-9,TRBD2,CASSRGTSNEQFF,TGTGCCAGCAGCAGAGGGACTAGCAATGAGCAGTTCTTC
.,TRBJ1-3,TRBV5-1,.,CASSLVGTSSGNTIYF,TGCGCCAGCAGCTTGGTTGGGACTAGCTCTGGAAACACCATATATTTT
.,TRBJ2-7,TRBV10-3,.,CAISGLQGKGGEQYF,TGTGCCATCAGTGGACTGCAGGGGAAGGGAGGCGAGCAGTACTTC